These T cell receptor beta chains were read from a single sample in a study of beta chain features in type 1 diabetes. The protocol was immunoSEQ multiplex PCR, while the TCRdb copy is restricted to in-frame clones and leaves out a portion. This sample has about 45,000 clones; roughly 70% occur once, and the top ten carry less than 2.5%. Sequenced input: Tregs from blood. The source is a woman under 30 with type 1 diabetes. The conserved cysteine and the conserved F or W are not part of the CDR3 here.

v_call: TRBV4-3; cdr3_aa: ASSPGGGGANVLT
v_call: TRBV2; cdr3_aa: ASTQGDWDYEQY
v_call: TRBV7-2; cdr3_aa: ASSSAYEQY
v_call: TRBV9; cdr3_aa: ASSVGVLEAANTGELF
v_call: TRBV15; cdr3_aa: ATKTGARGDEQF
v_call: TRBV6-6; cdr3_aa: ASSYPAGVEQF
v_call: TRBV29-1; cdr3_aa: SVPRQGMNTEAF
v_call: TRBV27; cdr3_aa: ASRLGASGANVLT
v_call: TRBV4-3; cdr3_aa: ASSQIQGVNTEAF
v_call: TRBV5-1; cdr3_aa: ASMGQGGTEAF
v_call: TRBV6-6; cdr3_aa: ASRNRAAYEQY
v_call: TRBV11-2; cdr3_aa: ASSLRSSGGSGETQY
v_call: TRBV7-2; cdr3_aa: ASSLGGEPQH
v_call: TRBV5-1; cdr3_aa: ASSLTGGARDTQY
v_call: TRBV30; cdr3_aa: AWSATSGRETQY
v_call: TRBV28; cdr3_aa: ASRIISSSGRRHEQY
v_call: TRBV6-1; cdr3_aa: ASSVAGGHSGANVLT
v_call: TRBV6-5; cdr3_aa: ASRLAVGGEQY
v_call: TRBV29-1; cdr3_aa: SATGILYNEQF
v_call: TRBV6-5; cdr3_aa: ASSPHISGANVLT
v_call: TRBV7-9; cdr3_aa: ASSRAAGGANGYT
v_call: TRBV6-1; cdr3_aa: ASKTLAGETNEQF
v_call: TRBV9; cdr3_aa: ASSVPGPGTGGTSYEQY
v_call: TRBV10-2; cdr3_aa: ATKVLAGGTDTQY
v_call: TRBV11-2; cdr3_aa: ASRIGTTYEQY
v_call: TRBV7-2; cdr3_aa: ASQREGSYNEQF
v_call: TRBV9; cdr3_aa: ASSVGTGVWNEQF
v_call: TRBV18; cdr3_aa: ASSMDRAGNTIY
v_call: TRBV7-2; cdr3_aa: ASSLVEGGVAGELF
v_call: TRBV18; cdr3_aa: ASSPRTLEKLF
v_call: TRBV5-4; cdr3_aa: ATSPPLTDEQF
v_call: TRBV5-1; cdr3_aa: ASSLSGENSPLH
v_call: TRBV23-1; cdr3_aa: ASSHGQPLMTQY
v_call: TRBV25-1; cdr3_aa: ASNLGVRVYCVYEQY
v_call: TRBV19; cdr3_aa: ASSITGTDTQY